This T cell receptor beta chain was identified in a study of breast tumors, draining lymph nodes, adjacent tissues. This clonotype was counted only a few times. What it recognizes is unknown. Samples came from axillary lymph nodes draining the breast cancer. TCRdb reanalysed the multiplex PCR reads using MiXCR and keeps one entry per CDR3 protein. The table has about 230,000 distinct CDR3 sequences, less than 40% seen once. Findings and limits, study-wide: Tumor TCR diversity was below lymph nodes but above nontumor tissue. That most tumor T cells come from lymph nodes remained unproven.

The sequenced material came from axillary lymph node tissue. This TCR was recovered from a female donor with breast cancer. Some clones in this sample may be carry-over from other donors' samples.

The CDR3 region is CASSLRPSSSPLHF. The CDR3 nucleotides read TGTGCCAGCAGTTTAAGGCCCAGTAGTTCACCCCTCCACTTT. This chain uses TRBV12-3 or TRBV12-4 with TRBJ1-6; D gene unclear. The CDR3 has 14 amino acids. Between the trimmed V and J ends, which lost 2 bases and 9 bases, there was a span of 11 bases.